This T cell receptor beta chain was identified during a study of blood T cell repertoires in COVID-19. The CDR3 has 16 amino acids. Germline V gene sequence: CDR1 KGHDR, CDR2 SFDVKD. Trimming left V 6 bases short and J 0 bases short, with 13 bases between. Profiling relied on immunoSEQ multiplex PCR, and the TCRdb table lists in-frame clones only, not all of them. The sample holds 300,000 to 400,000 clones, roughly 87% seen once. This receptor was obtained from a woman aged 30 to 39 who had recovered from COVID-19. Sequencing was done on a sample of PBMCs or T cells enriched from blood (not recorded which). V and J are TRBV24-1 and TRBJ1-4; weak D call: TRBD1 (5 bases). The CDR3 coding sequence is TGTGCCACCAGTCTCTCCAGGGATGCAACTAATGAAAAACTGTTTTTT. Translation gives CATSLSRDATNEKLFF.